The 7 T cell receptor beta chains below come from one sample, sequenced in a study of CD8 T cells in ankylosing spondylitis. Using its own MiXCR run on the 5' RACE reads, TCRdb lists one record per CDR3 protein. Altogether 100,000 to 150,000 distinct CDR3 sequences are present, roughly 6.6% being singletons, with the ten largest covering 10% to 15%. The sequencing sample was made of blood, either unsorted or a sorted T cell fraction (not recorded which). The receptors come from a male donor with ankylosing spondylitis or in good health (not recorded which).

This clonotype was observed at least ten times. The chain joins TRBV10-3 to TRBJ2-2; perhaps TRBD1 as D (6 bases). Trimming stripped 7 bases from V and 0 bases from J, with 12 bases between. The CDR3 loop spans 15 amino acids. Per germline, CDR1 ENHRY and CDR2 SYGVKD. The CDR3 loop reads CAIKVGAANTGELFF. CDR3 nucleotides: TGTGCCATCAAGGTGGGGGCCGCGAACACCGGGGAGCTGTTTTTT.

In its sample, this clonotype was seen many times. The gene calls are TRBV5-1 and TRBJ2-7; D call uncertain. The germline V gene encodes CDR1 SGHRS and CDR2 YFSETQ. Trimming cost V 4 bases and J 3 bases, with 11 bases left between them. The length of the CDR3 is 13 residues. CDR3 sequence: CASSKGEFYEQYF. The CDR3 region has the DNA TGCGCCAGCAGCAAAGGCGAGTTCTACGAGCAGTACTTC.

The table lists this clonotype with a few counts. This chain connects TRBV5-1 to TRBJ2-1, with 8 positions matching TRBD2. The CDR3 is made up of 13 amino acids. Per germline, CDR1 SGHRS and CDR2 YFSETQ. V was clipped by 4 bases and J by 9 bases; unmatched bases: 6. The CDR3 nucleotides are TGCGCCAGCAGCCTGGGACTAGACAGTGAGCAGTTCTTC. This translates into CASSLGLDSEQFF.

This clonotype has a count of ten or more. This chain links TRBV29-1 with TRBJ1-2, with D possibly TRBD1 on 5 matching bases. Trimming left V 0 bases short and J 3 bases short, with 8 bases between. Germline V gives CDR1 SQVTM, CDR2 ANQGSEA. The CDR3 is made up of 13 amino acids. For the CDR3, the DNA is TGCAGCGTTGAAGAACAGGACGACTATGGCTACACCTTC. Its protein is CSVEEQDDYGYTF. Full variable domain (remainder filled in from reference TRBV29-1 and TRBJ1-2): SAVISQKPSRDICQRGTSLTIQCQVDSQVTMMFWYRQQPGQSLTLIATANQGSEATYESGFVIDKFPISRPNLTFSTLTVSNMSPEDSSIYLCSVEEQDDYGYTFGSGTRLTVV.

This clonotype was seen repeatedly, ten times or more. J is TRBJ2-4 and V is TRBV6-5; the D gene is possibly TRBD2 (6 bases). There are 13 residues in the CDR3. Germline V gives CDR1 MNHEY, CDR2 SVGAGI. V lost 4 bases to trimming and J lost 5 bases, with 9 bases between them. The CDR3 loop is CASSWTGENIQYF. The CDR3 DNA is TGTGCCAGCAGTTGGACGGGAGAAAACATTCAGTACTTC.

This clonotype was recorded at least ten times. V and J are TRBV29-1 and TRBJ2-3, with D tentatively TRBD2 (5 bases). CDR1 and CDR2 from the germline V gene are SQVTM and ANQGSEA. This CDR3 has 12 amino acids. V shed 4 bases and J shed 8 bases, with 13 bases lying between them. The chain's CDR3 is CSVVEGEGTQYF. CDR3 nucleotides: TGCAGCGTTGTCGAGGGTGAAGGTACGCAGTATTTT.

This clonotype has ten or more counts. This chain connects TRBV20-1 to TRBJ2-5, with D tentatively TRBD2 (5 bases). V was clipped by 4 bases and J by 5 bases, with 17 bases between them. The germline gives CDR1 DFQATT, CDR2 SNEGSKA (reference sequence). CDR3 length: 14 amino acids. The CDR3 reads CSATRTRVGETQYF. The CDR3, as DNA: TGCAGTGCTACGCGGACTCGAGTCGGCGAGACCCAGTACTTC.